This T cell receptor beta chain was documented in a study of blood T cell repertoires in COVID-19. Study-wide context: Samples of COVID-19 (acute and convalescent) were obtained from the United States, Italy and Spain.

This CDR3 comprises 17 residues. In the study's own analysis: Estimation of nucleated cell counts relied on the amplification of reference gene primers. Sequenced by immunoSEQ multiplex PCR; TCRdb stores in-frame clones only, minus some. From that table come the V and J calls and clone size; the DNA was used to work out D and trimming. Of about 36,000 clones detected, about nine tenths appear once; the ten largest clones hold 20%. This clone showed up just a few times. What was sequenced was peripheral blood. The chain has TRBV21-1 and TRBJ1-5. TRBV21-1 is shown as a pseudogene. This sequence originates from a man in his sixties with acute or convalescent COVID-19. This chain's CDR3 is CASSNAFRGAANQPQHF. The CDR3 DNA is TGTGCCAGCAGCAATGCGTTTCGGGGGGCAGCAAATCAGCCCCAGCATTTT.